A single sample gave rise to the 2 T cell receptor beta chains below, sequenced in a study of a mutant IDH1 vaccine in newly diagnosed glioma. Clones were sequenced by immunoSEQ multiplex PCR, and TCRdb holds only the in-frame ones, with some missing. Of about 67,000 clones listed, around nine tenths were seen once; the top ten hold roughly 1.9%. No antigens are known for them. Noted time point: week 11, during vaccination. All doses held 300 ug of mutant IDH1 20-mer peptide, with topical imiquimod. The source was PBMCs, collected from a glioma patient whose treatment included an IDH1 peptide vaccine. The receptors originated from a man in his forties or fifties with glioma.

The rearrangement joins TRBV7-9 to TRBJ2-1, with D perhaps given as TRBD1 or TRBD2 (6 bases each). The V gene's germline CDR1 is SEHNR and CDR2 FQNEAQ (reference sequence). The V end was cut by 1 base, the J end by 4 bases, with 14 bases between. This CDR3 comprises 16 residues. CDR3 sequence (DNA): TGTGCCAGCAGCTTAGGAGGGGGGCAGAATTACAATGAGCAGTTCTTC. Its translation is CASSLGGGQNYNEQFF.

The chain has TRBV5-8 and TRBJ1-1, with D maybe TRBD1 (6 bases). V dropped 4 bases and J dropped 3 bases, with 19 bases sitting between them. The germline CDR1 and CDR2 sequences are SGHTS and YDEGEE. The CDR3 totals 16 residues. This CDR3 reads CASSATQGTYYTEAFF. The CDR3 DNA reads TGTGCCAGCAGCGCTACACAGGGAACTTACTACACTGAAGCTTTCTTT. Drawing the rest from reference TRBV5-8 and TRBJ1-1, the complete variable domain is EAGVTQSPTHLIKTRGQQATLRCSPISGHTSVYWYQQALGLGLQFLLWYDEGEERNRGNFPPRFSGRQFPNYSSELNVNALELEDSALYLCASSATQGTYYTEAFFGQGTRLTVV.